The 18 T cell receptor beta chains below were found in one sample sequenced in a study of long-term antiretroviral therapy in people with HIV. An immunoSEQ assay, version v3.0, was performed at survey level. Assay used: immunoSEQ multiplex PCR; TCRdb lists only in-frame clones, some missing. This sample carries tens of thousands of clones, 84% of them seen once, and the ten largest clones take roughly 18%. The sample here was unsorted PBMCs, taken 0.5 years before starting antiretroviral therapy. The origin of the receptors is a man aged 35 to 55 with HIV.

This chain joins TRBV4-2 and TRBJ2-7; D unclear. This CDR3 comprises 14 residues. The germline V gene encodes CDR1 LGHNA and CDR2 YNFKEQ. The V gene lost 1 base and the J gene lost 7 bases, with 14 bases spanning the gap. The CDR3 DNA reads TGTGCCAGCAGCCAAGGGGTTAGCAAGAGGGAGCAGTACTTC. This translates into CASSQGVSKREQYF.

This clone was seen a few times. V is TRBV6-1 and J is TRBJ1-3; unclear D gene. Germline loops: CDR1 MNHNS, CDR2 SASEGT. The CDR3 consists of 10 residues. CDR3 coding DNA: TGTGCTTCCTCCCCCCACACCATATATTTT. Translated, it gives CASSPHTIYF.

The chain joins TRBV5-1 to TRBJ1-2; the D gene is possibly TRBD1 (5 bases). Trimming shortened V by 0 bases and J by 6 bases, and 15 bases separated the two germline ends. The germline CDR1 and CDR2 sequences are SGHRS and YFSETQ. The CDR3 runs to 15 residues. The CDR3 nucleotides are TGCGCCAGCAGCTTGGCGGGGCAGGTGTTGGATGGCTACACCTTC. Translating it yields CASSLAGQVLDGYTF.

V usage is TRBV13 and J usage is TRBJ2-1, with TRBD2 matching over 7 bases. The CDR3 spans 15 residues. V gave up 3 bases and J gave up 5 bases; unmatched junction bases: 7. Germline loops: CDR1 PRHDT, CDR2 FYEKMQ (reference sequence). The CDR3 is CASSFGGIGDNEQFF. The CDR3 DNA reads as TGTGCCAGCAGCTTCGGGGGGATAGGGGACAATGAGCAGTTCTTC.

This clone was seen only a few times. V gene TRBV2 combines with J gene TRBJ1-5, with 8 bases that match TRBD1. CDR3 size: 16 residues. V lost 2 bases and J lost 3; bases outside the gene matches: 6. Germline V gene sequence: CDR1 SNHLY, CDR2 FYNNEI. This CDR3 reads CASSETVTGANQPQHF. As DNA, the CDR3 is TGTGCCAGCAGTGAAACCGTGACAGGGGCCAATCAGCCCCAGCATTTT. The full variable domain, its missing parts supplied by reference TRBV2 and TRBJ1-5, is EPEVTQTPSHQVTQMGQEVILRCVPISNHLYFYWYRQILGQKVEFLVSFYNNEISEKSEIFDDQFSVERPDGSNFTLKIRSTKLEDSAMYFCASSETVTGANQPQHFGDGTRLSIL.

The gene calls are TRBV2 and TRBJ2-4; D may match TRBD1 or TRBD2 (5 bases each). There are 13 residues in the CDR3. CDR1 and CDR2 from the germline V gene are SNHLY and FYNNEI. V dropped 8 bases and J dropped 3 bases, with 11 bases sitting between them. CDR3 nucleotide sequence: TGTGCCAGCGGCCGGGACGGCAAAAACATTCAGTACTTC. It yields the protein CASGRDGKNIQYF.

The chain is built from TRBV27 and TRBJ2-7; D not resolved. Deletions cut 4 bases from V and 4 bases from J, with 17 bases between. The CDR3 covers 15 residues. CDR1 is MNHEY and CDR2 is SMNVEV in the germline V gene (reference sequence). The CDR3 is CASSSLSGLSYEQYF. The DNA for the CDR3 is TGTGCCAGCAGTTCCCTCTCTGGGCTGTCATACGAGCAGTACTTC.

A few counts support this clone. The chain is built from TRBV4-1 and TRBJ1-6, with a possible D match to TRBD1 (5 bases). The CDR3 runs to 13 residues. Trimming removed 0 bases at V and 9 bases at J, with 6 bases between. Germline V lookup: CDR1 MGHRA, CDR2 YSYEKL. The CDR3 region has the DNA TGCGCCAGCAGCCAAGACGGGGCTTCACCCCTCCACTTT. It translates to CASSQDGASPLHF.

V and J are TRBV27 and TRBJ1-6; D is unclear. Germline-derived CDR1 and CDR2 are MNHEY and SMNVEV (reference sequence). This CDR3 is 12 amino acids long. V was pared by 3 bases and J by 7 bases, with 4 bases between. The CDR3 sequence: CASSFANSPLHF. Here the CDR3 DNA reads TGTGCCAGCAGTTTTGCGAATTCACCCCTCCACTTT.

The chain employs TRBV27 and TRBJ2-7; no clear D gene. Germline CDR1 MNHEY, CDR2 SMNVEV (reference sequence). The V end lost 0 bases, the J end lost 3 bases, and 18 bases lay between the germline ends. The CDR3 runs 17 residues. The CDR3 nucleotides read TGTGCCAGCAGTTTATCAGAAGATACCTACCGGCGCTACGAGCAGTACTTC. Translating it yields CASSLSEDTYRRYEQYF.

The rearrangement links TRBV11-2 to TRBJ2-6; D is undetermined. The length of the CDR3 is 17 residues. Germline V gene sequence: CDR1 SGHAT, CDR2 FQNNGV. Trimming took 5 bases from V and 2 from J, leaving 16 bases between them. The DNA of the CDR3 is TGTGCCAGCAGCCGAGTCGGTGGTAGGCCTGGGGCCAACGTCCTGACTTTC. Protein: CASSRVGGRPGANVLTF.

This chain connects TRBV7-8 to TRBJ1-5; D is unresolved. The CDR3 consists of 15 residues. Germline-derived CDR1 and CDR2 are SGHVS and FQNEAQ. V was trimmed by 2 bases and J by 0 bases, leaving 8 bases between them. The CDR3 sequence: CASSLYPDSNQPQHF. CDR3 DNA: TGTGCCAGCAGCTTATATCCGGATAGCAATCAGCCCCAGCATTTT.

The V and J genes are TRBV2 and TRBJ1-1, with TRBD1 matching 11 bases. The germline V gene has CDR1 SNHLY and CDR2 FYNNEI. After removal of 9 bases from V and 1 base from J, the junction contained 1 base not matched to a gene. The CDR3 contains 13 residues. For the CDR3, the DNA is TGTGCCAGTGGGACAGGGGGGAACACTGAAGCTTTCTTT. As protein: CASGTGGNTEAFF. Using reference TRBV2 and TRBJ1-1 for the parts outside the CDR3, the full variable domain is EPEVTQTPSHQVTQMGQEVILRCVPISNHLYFYWYRQILGQKVEFLVSFYNNEISEKSEIFDDQFSVERPDGSNFTLKIRSTKLEDSAMYFCASGTGGNTEAFFGQGTRLTVV.

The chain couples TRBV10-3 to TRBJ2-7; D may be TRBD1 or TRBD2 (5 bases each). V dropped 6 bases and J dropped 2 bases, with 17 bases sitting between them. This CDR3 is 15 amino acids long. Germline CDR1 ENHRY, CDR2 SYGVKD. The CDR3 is CAIRTGTESAYEQYF. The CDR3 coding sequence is TGTGCCATCAGGACCGGGACGGAGAGCGCCTACGAGCAGTACTTC.

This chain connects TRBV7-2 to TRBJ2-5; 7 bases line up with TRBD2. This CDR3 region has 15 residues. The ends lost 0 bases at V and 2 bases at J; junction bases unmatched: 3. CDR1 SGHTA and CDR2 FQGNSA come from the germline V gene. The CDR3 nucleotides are TGTGCCAGCAGCTTAGCCGGGGGGAAGCAAGAGACCCAGTACTTC. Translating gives CASSLAGGKQETQYF.

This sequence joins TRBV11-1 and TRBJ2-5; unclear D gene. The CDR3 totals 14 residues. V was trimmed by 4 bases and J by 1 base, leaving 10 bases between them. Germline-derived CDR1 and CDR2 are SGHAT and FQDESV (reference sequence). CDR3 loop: CASSSLVIQETQYF. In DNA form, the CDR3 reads TGTGCCAGCAGCTCCCTAGTAATCCAAGAGACCCAGTACTTC. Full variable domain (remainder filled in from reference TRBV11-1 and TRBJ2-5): EAEVAQSPRYKITEKSQAVAFWCDPISGHATLYWYRQILGQGPELLVQFQDESVVDDSQLPKDRFSAERLKGVDSTLKIQPAELGDSAMYLCASSSLVIQETQYFGPGTRLLVL.

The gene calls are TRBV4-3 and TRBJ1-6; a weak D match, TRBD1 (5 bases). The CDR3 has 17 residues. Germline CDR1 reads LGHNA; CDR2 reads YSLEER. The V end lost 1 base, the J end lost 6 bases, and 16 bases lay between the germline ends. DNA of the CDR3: TGCGCCAGCAGCCAAGGCAAGTCGGGGACGGCTAATTCACCCCTCCACTTT. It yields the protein CASSQGKSGTANSPLHF.

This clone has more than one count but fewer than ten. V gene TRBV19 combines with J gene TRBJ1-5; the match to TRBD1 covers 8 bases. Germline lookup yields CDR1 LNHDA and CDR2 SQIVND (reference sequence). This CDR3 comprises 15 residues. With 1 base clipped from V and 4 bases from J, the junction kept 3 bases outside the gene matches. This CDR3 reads CASSIGRQGNQPQHF. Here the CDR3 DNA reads TGTGCCAGTAGTATAGGCCGACAGGGGAATCAGCCCCAGCATTTT.